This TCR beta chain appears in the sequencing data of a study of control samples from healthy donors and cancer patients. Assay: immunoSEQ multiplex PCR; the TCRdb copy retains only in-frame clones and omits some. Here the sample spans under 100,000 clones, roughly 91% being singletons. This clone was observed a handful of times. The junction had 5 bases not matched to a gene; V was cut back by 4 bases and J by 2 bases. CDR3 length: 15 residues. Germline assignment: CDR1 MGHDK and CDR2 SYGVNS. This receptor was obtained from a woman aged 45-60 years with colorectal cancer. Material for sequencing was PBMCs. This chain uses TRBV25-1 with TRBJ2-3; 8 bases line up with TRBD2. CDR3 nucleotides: TGTGCCAGCAGTGTGGCGGGGGGCATCACAGATACGCAGTATTTT. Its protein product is CASSVAGGITDTQYF.